These T cell receptor beta chains were read from a single sample in a study of T cells in Graves' hyperthyroidism and ophthalmopathy. TCRdb processed the multiplex PCR reads anew with MiXCR; each CDR3 protein has one entry. The sample yields 300,000 to 450,000 distinct CDR3 sequences, less than 15% seen once. The sample comprised blood. The receptor source for this set is a woman aged 18 to 35 with Graves' hyperthyroidism. Both conserved end residues are part of each CDR3. Fields, in order: CDR3 DNA, CDR3 protein, V gene, D gene, J gene, clone size. D genes are given only for firm matches. Not every row has a clone size; where given, it reads once, few, many or a size class.

CDR3 DNA: TGTGCCAGCAGGCGGACAGGGACAGTCGAGCAGTACTTC; CDR3 protein: CASRRTGTVEQYF; V gene: TRBV27; D gene: TRBD1; J gene: TRBJ2-7; clone size: few
CDR3 DNA: TGCAGTACTAGAAAGGACCGCAATGAGCAGTTCTTC; CDR3 protein: CSTRKDRNEQFF; V gene: TRBV29-1; D gene: NA; J gene: TRBJ2-1; clone size: many
CDR3 DNA: TGTGCCAGCAGCGGGGACAGGGACCAGGAAAAACTGTTTTTT; CDR3 protein: CASSGDRDQEKLFF; V gene: TRBV7-9; D gene: TRBD1; J gene: TRBJ1-4; clone size: NA
CDR3 DNA: TGTGCCAGCAGTTACAGTAGTTCGACAGGGGGAAGCTACACCTTC; CDR3 protein: CASSYSSSTGGSYTF; V gene: TRBV6-6; D gene: TRBD1; J gene: TRBJ1-2; clone size: many
CDR3 DNA: TGTGCCAGCAGTTTATATGTAGGGGGAAATAATGAAAAACTGTTTTTT; CDR3 protein: CASSLYVGGNNEKLFF; V gene: TRBV28; D gene: NA; J gene: TRBJ1-4; clone size: many
CDR3 DNA: TGTGCCAGCAGCTTAGAGGAGGGCACTGAAGCTTTCTTT; CDR3 protein: CASSLEEGTEAFF; V gene: TRBV28; D gene: NA; J gene: TRBJ1-1; clone size: once
CDR3 DNA: TGTGCCAGCAGTGTAAGGAGGGGCTCCGGAAACACCATATATTTT; CDR3 protein: CASSVRRGSGNTIYF; V gene: TRBV2; D gene: NA; J gene: TRBJ1-3; clone size: many
CDR3 DNA: TGTGCCAGCAGCCGACAGGATGCAGGAGGAAACACCATATATTTT; CDR3 protein: CASSRQDAGGNTIYF; V gene: TRBV7-2; D gene: NA; J gene: TRBJ1-3; clone size: many
CDR3 DNA: TGCGCCAGCAGCACCGAACCACAACTAGCGGGCGAGCAGTACTTC; CDR3 protein: CASSTEPQLAGEQYF; V gene: TRBV5-1; D gene: TRBD2; J gene: TRBJ2-7; clone size: many
CDR3 DNA: TGCGCCAGCAGCCAGCCGGAGTACACCGGGGAGCTGTTTTTT; CDR3 protein: CASSQPEYTGELFF; V gene: TRBV4-1; D gene: NA; J gene: TRBJ2-2; clone size: NA
CDR3 DNA: TGTGCCAGCAGCTCGCGACTAGGGGACGAGCAGTACTTC; CDR3 protein: CASSSRLGDEQYF; V gene: TRBV7-9; D gene: NA; J gene: TRBJ2-7; clone size: many
CDR3 DNA: TGTGCCTGGGGAAACCTCAGGGAACTAAGGGAGACCCAGTACTTC; CDR3 protein: CAWGNLRELRETQYF; V gene: TRBV30; D gene: NA; J gene: TRBJ2-5; clone size: NA
CDR3 DNA: TGCGCCAGCAGCTTACAGGGAGGTTCAGATACGCAGTATTTT; CDR3 protein: CASSLQGGSDTQYF; V gene: TRBV5-1; D gene: NA; J gene: TRBJ2-3; clone size: many
CDR3 DNA: TGTGCCAGCCGAAGACTAGCGGGAGGGCTCGGCACCGGGGAGCTGTTTTTT; CDR3 protein: CASRRLAGGLGTGELFF; V gene: TRBV28; D gene: TRBD2; J gene: TRBJ2-2; clone size: NA
CDR3 DNA: TGTGCCATCAATGCCTTCGGACACTTCAAGAACTATGGCTACACCTTC; CDR3 protein: CAINAFGHFKNYGYTF; V gene: TRBV10-3; D gene: NA; J gene: TRBJ1-2; clone size: many
CDR3 DNA: TGTGCCAGCTCCGATAGCACAGATACGCAGTATTTT; CDR3 protein: CASSDSTDTQYF; V gene: TRBV6-1; D gene: NA; J gene: TRBJ2-3; clone size: many
CDR3 DNA: TGTGCCAGCAGTTACAGGTTCCAAGAGACCCAGTACTTC; CDR3 protein: CASSYRFQETQYF; V gene: TRBV7-2; D gene: NA; J gene: TRBJ2-5; clone size: many
CDR3 DNA: TGTGCCAGCAGCGGGAGCTCTGGAAACACCATATATTTT; CDR3 protein: CASSGSSGNTIYF; V gene: TRBV9; D gene: NA; J gene: TRBJ1-3; clone size: few
CDR3 DNA: TGCAGTGCTAGTGAAGGGTCTAGTAGGAATGAGCAGTTCTTC; CDR3 protein: CSASEGSSRNEQFF; V gene: TRBV20-1; D gene: NA; J gene: TRBJ2-1; clone size: NA
CDR3 DNA: TGTGCCAGCATGAGTTATTGGACAGGTTATAATTCACCCCTCCACTTT; CDR3 protein: CASMSYWTGYNSPLHF; V gene: TRBV5-6; D gene: TRBD1; J gene: TRBJ1-6; clone size: few
CDR3 DNA: TGTGCCTGGAGTGTACGGGGGTCCGGGGAGCTGTTTTTT; CDR3 protein: CAWSVRGSGELFF; V gene: TRBV30; D gene: NA; J gene: TRBJ2-2; clone size: many
CDR3 DNA: TGTGCCAGCAGTTTACCCTCGGGACTAGTACGGGGTTGGGGTGAGCAGTTCTTC; CDR3 protein: CASSLPSGLVRGWGEQFF; V gene: TRBV28; D gene: TRBD2; J gene: TRBJ2-1; clone size: many
CDR3 DNA: TGTGCCAGCAGTTACTCGAGAAGCGGGAGGGCGTTCTTC; CDR3 protein: CASSYSRSGRAFF; V gene: TRBV6-5; D gene: TRBD2; J gene: TRBJ2-1; clone size: NA
CDR3 DNA: TGTGCCAGCACCCAATTTAGCCCTGCCGACACCGGGGAGCTGTTTTTT; CDR3 protein: CASTQFSPADTGELFF; V gene: TRBV6-1; D gene: NA; J gene: TRBJ2-2; clone size: NA
CDR3 DNA: TGTGCCAGTAGTATCCGGGACTCTCAGCAGTTCTTC; CDR3 protein: CASSIRDSQQFF; V gene: TRBV19; D gene: NA; J gene: TRBJ2-1; clone size: NA
CDR3 DNA: TGTGCCTGCAACGGGGATGGTGATGAGCAGTTCTTC; CDR3 protein: CACNGDGDEQFF; V gene: TRBV6-2/TRBV6-3; D gene: NA; J gene: TRBJ2-1; clone size: NA
CDR3 DNA: TGTGCCAGCAGTTATGGACTACCCAAAAAAATCGACACTGAAGCTTTCTTT; CDR3 protein: CASSYGLPKKIDTEAFF; V gene: TRBV6-2/TRBV6-3; D gene: NA; J gene: TRBJ1-1; clone size: many
CDR3 DNA: TGTGCCAGCAGTTTGCCCAACACCGGGGAGCTGTTTTTT; CDR3 protein: CASSLPNTGELFF; V gene: TRBV12-3/TRBV12-4; D gene: NA; J gene: TRBJ2-2; clone size: many
CDR3 DNA: TGTGCCAGCGGGTTGGTGACAGGAGAAACAAGAGAGACCCAGTACTTC; CDR3 protein: CASGLVTGETRETQYF; V gene: TRBV28; D gene: NA; J gene: TRBJ2-5; clone size: many
CDR3 DNA: TGCGCCAGCAGCCGACTAGTCTCCAACACCGGGGAGCTGTTTTTT; CDR3 protein: CASSRLVSNTGELFF; V gene: TRBV5-1; D gene: NA; J gene: TRBJ2-2; clone size: many
CDR3 DNA: TGTGCCAGCAGCTTAGGGCTCAGGCGCACAGATACGCAGTATTTT; CDR3 protein: CASSLGLRRTDTQYF; V gene: TRBV7-6; D gene: NA; J gene: TRBJ2-3; clone size: few
CDR3 DNA: TGTGCCAGCTCACCTAGCACACCTCTAAGCAATCAGCCCCAGCATTTT; CDR3 protein: CASSPSTPLSNQPQHF; V gene: TRBV18; D gene: NA; J gene: TRBJ1-5; clone size: many
CDR3 DNA: TGTGCCAGCAGTTCAGAAGTTGGAGGCAATCAGCCCCAGCATTTT; CDR3 protein: CASSSEVGGNQPQHF; V gene: TRBV12-3/TRBV12-4; D gene: NA; J gene: TRBJ1-5; clone size: NA
CDR3 DNA: TGTGCCAGCAGCGTAGGGGGTGCACCTCAAGAGACCCAGTACTTC; CDR3 protein: CASSVGGAPQETQYF; V gene: TRBV9; D gene: NA; J gene: TRBJ2-5; clone size: NA
CDR3 DNA: TGTGCCAGCAGCTTTGGGGGGAATTGGCCCCTCCACTTT; CDR3 protein: CASSFGGNWPLHF; V gene: TRBV5-6; D gene: NA; J gene: TRBJ1-6; clone size: few
CDR3 DNA: TGTGCCAGCAGTGCCCGACAGGGGGCAGGTACTGAAGCTTTCTTT; CDR3 protein: CASSARQGAGTEAFF; V gene: TRBV6-1; D gene: TRBD1; J gene: TRBJ1-1; clone size: many
CDR3 DNA: TGTGCCAGCAGCTTTGAGCAGGGGGGGTACGAGCAGTACTTC; CDR3 protein: CASSFEQGGYEQYF; V gene: TRBV11-2; D gene: NA; J gene: TRBJ2-7; clone size: many
CDR3 DNA: TGCGCCAGCAGCGTATCTTGGACCGGGGAGCTGTTTTTT; CDR3 protein: CASSVSWTGELFF; V gene: TRBV10-1; D gene: NA; J gene: TRBJ2-2; clone size: few
CDR3 DNA: TGTGCCAGCAGCCCTGACAGATATCACATAAAGAACACTGAAGCTTTCTTT; CDR3 protein: CASSPDRYHIKNTEAFF; V gene: TRBV12-3/TRBV12-4; D gene: NA; J gene: TRBJ1-1; clone size: many
CDR3 DNA: TGTGCCAGCAACCGACAGGGGGCTCTGTGGACCGGGGAGCTGTTTTTT; CDR3 protein: CASNRQGALWTGELFF; V gene: TRBV6-2/TRBV6-3; D gene: TRBD1; J gene: TRBJ2-2; clone size: few
CDR3 DNA: TGTGCCAGCAGGAACTCAGGGACAGCCTATAATTCACCCCTCCACTTT; CDR3 protein: CASRNSGTAYNSPLHF; V gene: TRBV3-1; D gene: TRBD1; J gene: TRBJ1-6; clone size: few
CDR3 DNA: TGTGCCAGTAGTATCCTTGGATCCCTATCTAGCGGGGATGGGGAGACCCAGTACTTC; CDR3 protein: CASSILGSLSSGDGETQYF; V gene: TRBV19; D gene: TRBD2; J gene: TRBJ2-5; clone size: NA
CDR3 DNA: TGTGCCAGCAGTTGGTGGAGTGCAGGGTCACCCCTCCACTTT; CDR3 protein: CASSWWSAGSPLHF; V gene: TRBV28; D gene: NA; J gene: TRBJ1-6; clone size: many
CDR3 DNA: TGCAGTGCTAGTAATCCCTCCCTGGGGACCGGGGAGCTGTTTTTT; CDR3 protein: CSASNPSLGTGELFF; V gene: TRBV20-1; D gene: NA; J gene: TRBJ2-2; clone size: many
CDR3 DNA: TGCGCCAGCAATGATCACAATGAGCAGTTCTTC; CDR3 protein: CASNDHNEQFF; V gene: TRBV5-1; D gene: NA; J gene: TRBJ2-1; clone size: few
CDR3 DNA: TGTGCCAGCAGCTCCCTGGAGGGGAGCTCTGGGGCCAACGTCCTGACTTTC; CDR3 protein: CASSSLEGSSGANVLTF; V gene: TRBV5-4; D gene: NA; J gene: TRBJ2-6; clone size: NA
CDR3 DNA: TGTGCCAGCAGTTACACTATTAGCGGGGGGGCCTTGGATGAGCAGTTCTTC; CDR3 protein: CASSYTISGGALDEQFF; V gene: TRBV6-2/TRBV6-3; D gene: TRBD2; J gene: TRBJ2-1; clone size: NA
CDR3 DNA: TGTGCCTGGAGTCCTCCGGGACTAGCGTCCACAGATACGCAGTATTTT; CDR3 protein: CAWSPPGLASTDTQYF; V gene: TRBV30; D gene: TRBD2; J gene: TRBJ2-3; clone size: many
CDR3 DNA: TGTGCCAGCAGCGTTAGCGTCTCTAGCACAGATACGCAGTATTTT; CDR3 protein: CASSVSVSSTDTQYF; V gene: TRBV9; D gene: NA; J gene: TRBJ2-3; clone size: many
CDR3 DNA: TGTGCCTGGAGGCTAGCGGGCGCAACCACAACAGATACGCAGTATTTT; CDR3 protein: CAWRLAGATTTDTQYF; V gene: TRBV30; D gene: TRBD2; J gene: TRBJ2-3; clone size: once